The clone carrying this TCR beta chain was recorded at least ten times. Antigen specificity is unknown. The sample comes from a study of T cells in Graves' hyperthyroidism and ophthalmopathy. Notes on the study in general: Ophthalmopathy was told apart from stable hyperthyroidism by a 13 V-J model.

Fresh peripheral blood, 8 to 10 ml of it, supplied the PBMCs. CDR1 SGHAT and CDR2 FQDESV come from the germline V gene (reference sequence). This CDR3 has 13 residues. Between the trimmed V and J ends, which lost 3 bases and 3 bases, there was a span of 9 bases. The source material, RNA transcripts, was used to amplify TCR beta CDR3 regions. TCR CDR3 underwent first-round RT-PCR with the HTBI primer set. TCRdb re-analysed the multiplex PCR reads in MiXCR, keeping a single row per CDR3 protein. The table records about 380,000 distinct CDR3 sequences, approximately 18% of them present only once. The J gene is TRBJ2-7, the V gene TRBV11-1; no reliable D call. Specimen: blood. The clonotype was recovered from a man aged 18 to 30 with Graves' ophthalmopathy. The CDR3 DNA sequence: TGTGCCAGCAGCTTTATCGATGACTACGAGCAGTACTTC. It is translated as CASSFIDDYEQYF.